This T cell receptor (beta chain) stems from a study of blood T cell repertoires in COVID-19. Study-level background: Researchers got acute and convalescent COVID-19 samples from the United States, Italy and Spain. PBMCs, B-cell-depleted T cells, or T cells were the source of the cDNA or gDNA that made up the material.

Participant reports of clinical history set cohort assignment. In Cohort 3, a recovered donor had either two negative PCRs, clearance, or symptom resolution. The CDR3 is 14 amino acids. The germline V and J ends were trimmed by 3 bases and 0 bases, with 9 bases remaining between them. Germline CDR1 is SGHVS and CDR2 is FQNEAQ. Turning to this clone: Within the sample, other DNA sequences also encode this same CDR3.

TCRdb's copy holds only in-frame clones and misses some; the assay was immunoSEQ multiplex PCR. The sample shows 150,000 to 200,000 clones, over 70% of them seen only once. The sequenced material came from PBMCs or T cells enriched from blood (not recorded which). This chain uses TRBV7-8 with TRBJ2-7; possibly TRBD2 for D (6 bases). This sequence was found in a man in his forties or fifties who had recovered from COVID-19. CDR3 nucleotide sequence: TGTGCCAGCAGCTTTAGCGGTAGCTCCTACGAGCAGTACTTC. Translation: CASSFSGSSYEQYF.